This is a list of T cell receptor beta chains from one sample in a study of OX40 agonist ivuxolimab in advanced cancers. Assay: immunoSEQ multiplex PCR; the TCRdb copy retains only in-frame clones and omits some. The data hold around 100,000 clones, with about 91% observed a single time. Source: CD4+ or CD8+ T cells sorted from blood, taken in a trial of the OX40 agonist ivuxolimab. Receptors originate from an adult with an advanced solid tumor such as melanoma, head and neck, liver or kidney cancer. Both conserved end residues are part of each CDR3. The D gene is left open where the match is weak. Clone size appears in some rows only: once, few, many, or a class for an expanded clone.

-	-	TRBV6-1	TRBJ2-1	TGTGCCAGCAACCTCAACTGGGACTCCTACAATGAGCAGTTCTTC	CASNLNWDSYNEQFF
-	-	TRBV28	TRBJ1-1	TGTGCCAGCAGTTTATTACAGGGCGGGAACACTGAAGCTTTCTTT	CASSLLQGGNTEAFF
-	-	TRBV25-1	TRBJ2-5	TGTGCCAGCAGTGCGGGTGTCGGTGACAGTTCGGCCGGGACCCAGTACTTC	CASSAGVGDSSAGTQYF
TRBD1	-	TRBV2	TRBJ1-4	TGTGCCAGCAGTGGAATACAGGGGATTGAAAAACTGTTTTTT	CASSGIQGIEKLFF
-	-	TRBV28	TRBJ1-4	TGTGCCAGCAGTTTGGGGGCCCCCGGGGAACTGTTTTTT	CASSLGAPGELFF
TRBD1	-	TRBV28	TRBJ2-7	TGTGCCAGCACCCAGAGCGACAGGGCCTACGAGCAGTACTTC	CASTQSDRAYEQYF
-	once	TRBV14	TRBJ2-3	TGTGCCAGCAGCCATGGGGCTGCAGGGGCGCAGTATTTT	CASSHGAAGAQYF
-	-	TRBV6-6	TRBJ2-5	TGTGCCAGCAGTAAGCCCCAACAAGAGACCCAGTACTTC	CASSKPQQETQYF
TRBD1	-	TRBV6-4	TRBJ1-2	TGTGCCAGCAGTGACCACGGAGGGGACAGGGACTATGGCTACACCTTC	CASSDHGGDRDYGYTF
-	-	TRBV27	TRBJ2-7	TGTGCCAGCAGTTTCCCACTGGAGCAGTACTTC	CASSFPLEQYF
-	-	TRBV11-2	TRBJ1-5	TGTGCCAGCAGTCGACAGCCTAGCAATCAGCCCCAGCATTTT	CASSRQPSNQPQHF
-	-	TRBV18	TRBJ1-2	TGTGCCAGCTCACCCACTGGGCAGGGAAACTATGGCTACACCTTC	CASSPTGQGNYGYTF
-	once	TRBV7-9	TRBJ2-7	TGTGCCAGCAGCTTAGACACCGTGGACTACGAGCAGTACTTC	CASSLDTVDYEQYF
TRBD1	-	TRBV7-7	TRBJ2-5	TGTGCTAGCAGCTGGCAGGGGGCCAGGGGGGAGACCCAGTACTTC	CASSWQGARGETQYF
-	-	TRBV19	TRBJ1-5	TGTGCCAGTAACCCCCGGTCCGTATATAGCAATCAGCCCCAGCATTTT	CASNPRSVYSNQPQHF
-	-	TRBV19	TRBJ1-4	TGTGCCAGTAGTACCGACGGTGCAACTAATGAAAAACTGTTTTTT	CASSTDGATNEKLFF
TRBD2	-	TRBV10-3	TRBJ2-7	TGTGCCATCAGTGTTAGCGGGACTTCCTACGAGCAGTACTTC	CAISVSGTSYEQYF
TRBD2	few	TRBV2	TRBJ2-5	TGTGCCAGCAGTCGGACTAGCGGGACGGAGACCCAGTACTTC	CASSRTSGTETQYF
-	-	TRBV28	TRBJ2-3	TGTGCCAGCAGCCGACAGATAAGCACAGATACGCAGTATTTT	CASSRQISTDTQYF
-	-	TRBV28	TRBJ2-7	TGTGCCAGCAGCAGGAGTGGTGGGGGTGGCGAGCAGTACTTC	CASSRSGGGGEQYF
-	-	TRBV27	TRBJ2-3	TGTGCCAGCAGTTTCCTTCCGCCGGGCGACACAGATACGCAGTATTTT	CASSFLPPGDTDTQYF
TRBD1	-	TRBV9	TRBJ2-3	TGTGCCAGCAGCTCAGGACAGGGTGGAACAGATACGCAGTATTTT	CASSSGQGGTDTQYF
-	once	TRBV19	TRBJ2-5	TGTGCCAGCAGGGAAGCCAATGTGGGGACCCAGTACTTC	CASREANVGTQYF
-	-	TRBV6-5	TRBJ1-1	TGTGCCAGCAGTTCGACCGGGCAGGGGAACACTGAAGCTTTCTTT	CASSSTGQGNTEAFF
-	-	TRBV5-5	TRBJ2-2	TGTGCCAGCAGCTTCGGACCTTCGAACACCGGGGAGCTGTTTTTT	CASSFGPSNTGELFF
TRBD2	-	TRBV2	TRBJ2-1	TGTGCCAGCAGTACGGGACTACCGAGCAGTGAGCAGTTCTTC	CASSTGLPSSEQFF
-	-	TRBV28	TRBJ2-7	TGTGCCAGCAGTTTAATTAGGCAGACCTACGAGCAGTACTTC	CASSLIRQTYEQYF
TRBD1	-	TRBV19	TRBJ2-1	TGTGCCACCCGACGGGACAGACAAGACAATGAGCAGTTCTTC	CATRRDRQDNEQFF
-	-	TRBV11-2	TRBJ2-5	TGTGCCAGCAGCCGTACTGGGGGCTCCCAAGAGACCCAGTACTTC	CASSRTGGSQETQYF
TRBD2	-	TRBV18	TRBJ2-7	TGTGCCAGCTCACGACTAGCGGGATTCTACGAGCAGTACTTC	CASSRLAGFYEQYF
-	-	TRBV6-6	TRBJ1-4	TGTGCCAGCCTACAGGGTAATGAAAAACTGTTTTTT	CASLQGNEKLFF
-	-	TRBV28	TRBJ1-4	TGTGCCAGCTATGGGGGCACTAATGAAAAACTGTTTTTT	CASYGGTNEKLFF
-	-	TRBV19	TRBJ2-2	TGTGCCAGTAGTGGGGATTGGGCCGGGGAGCTGTTTTTT	CASSGDWAGELFF
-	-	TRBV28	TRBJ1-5	TGTGCCAGCCGACAGAGGGCCCTCAATCAGCCCCAGCATTTT	CASRQRALNQPQHF
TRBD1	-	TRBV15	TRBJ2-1	TGTGCCACCAGCAGAGATCAGGGGGAGGAGCAGTTCTTC	CATSRDQGEEQFF
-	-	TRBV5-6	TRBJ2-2	TGTGCCAGCAGCTTGGTGGGTGCAACCGGGGAGCTGTTTTTT	CASSLVGATGELFF
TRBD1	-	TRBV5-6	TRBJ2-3	TGTGCCAGCAGCTTGGACCACGGGACAGTGGGAACAGATACGCAGTATTTT	CASSLDHGTVGTDTQYF
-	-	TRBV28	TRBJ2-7	TGTGCCAGCAGTTCACAGGGAAACTCCTACGAGCAGTACTTC	CASSSQGNSYEQYF
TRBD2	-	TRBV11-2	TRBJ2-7	TGTGCCAGCAGCTTAGATAGCGGGTCGTACTTC	CASSLDSGSYF
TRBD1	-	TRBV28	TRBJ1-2	TGTGCCACAAACCAGGGACAGTTGCCTGGCTACACCTTC	CATNQGQLPGYTF
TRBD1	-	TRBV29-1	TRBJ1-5	TGCAGCGCATCCGCGGACAGGAATCAGCCCCAGCATTTT	CSASADRNQPQHF
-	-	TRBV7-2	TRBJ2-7	TGTGCCAGCAGCTTTGGACAGGGAGGGACCTACGAGCAGTACTTC	CASSFGQGGTYEQYF